A single sample is the source of the 11 T cell receptor beta chains below, sequenced in a study of T cell responses to AZD1222 COVID-19 vaccine. Clones were sequenced by immunoSEQ multiplex PCR, and TCRdb holds only the in-frame ones, with some missing. Of 100,000 to 150,000 clones detected, about 86% appear once; the ten largest clones hold 9% to 15%. Specimen: peripheral blood, collected on day 0 of AZD1222 vaccination. The origin of the receptors is an adult in good health.

The rearrangement uses TRBV9 and TRBJ2-2; no clear D. V was trimmed by 3 bases and J by 5 bases, leaving 8 bases between them. Per the germline V gene, CDR1 is SGDLS and CDR2 is YYNGEE. This CDR3 region has 13 residues. The DNA of the CDR3 is TGTGCCAGCAGCGCTGGAGCTACCGGGGAGCTGTTTTTT. It translates to CASSAGATGELFF.

The genes are TRBV27 and TRBJ1-2; 8 bases align to TRBD1. Per the germline V gene, CDR1 is MNHEY and CDR2 is SMNVEV (reference sequence). This CDR3 spans 14 amino acids. V trimming: 5 bases; J trimming: 4 bases; junction bases outside the gene matches: 6. DNA of the CDR3: TGTGCCAGCAGTATGAGACAGGGGAGCTATGGCTACACCTTC. Translating it yields CASSMRQGSYGYTF.

The chain uses TRBV27 and TRBJ1-2; a possible D gene is TRBD1 (6 bases). Trimming took off 5 bases at V and 4 bases at J, with 14 bases between the two ends. This CDR3 contains 14 residues. The germline gives CDR1 MNHEY, CDR2 SMNVEV (reference sequence). The CDR3 DNA sequence: TGTGCCAGCAGTGACGCCGGACAGATCTATGGCTACACCTTC. As protein: CASSDAGQIYGYTF.

The rearrangement joins TRBV18 to TRBJ1-1; TRBD1 might be the D (6 bases). The CDR3 length is 13 residues. CDR1 is KGHSH, CDR2 LQKENI, per germline. The V end was cut by 2 bases, the J end by 7 bases, with 11 bases between. The CDR3 here is CASSPVEGDEAFF. In DNA form, the CDR3 reads TGTGCCAGCTCACCAGTCGAGGGGGATGAAGCTTTCTTT.

The chain links TRBV5-1 to TRBJ2-7, with TRBD2 matching 9 bases. Germline V lookup: CDR1 SGHRS, CDR2 YFSETQ. With 0 bases clipped from V and 5 bases from J, the junction kept 12 bases outside the gene matches. CDR3 size: 17 residues. Written as DNA, the CDR3 is TGCGCCAGCAGCTTGGACCCAGGATCGGCTAGCGGGAACGAGCAGTACTTC. It yields the protein CASSLDPGSASGNEQYF.

The chain couples TRBV19 to TRBJ2-1, with unresolved D. CDR3 length: 16 residues. Germline-derived CDR1 and CDR2 are LNHDA and SQIVND (reference sequence). V was cut by 1 base and J by 8 bases, with 18 bases left in between. CDR3 sequence reads: CASSIGARPSVDEQFF. The CDR3 DNA reads as TGTGCCAGTAGTATAGGGGCGCGACCAAGTGTAGATGAGCAGTTCTTC.

The V call is TRBV5-5, the J call TRBJ2-7, with D unresolved. CDR3 size: 15 residues. Trimming removed 2 bases from V and 2 bases from J, with 14 bases in between. Germline V gives CDR1 SGHKS, CDR2 YYEKEE (reference sequence). CDR3 protein: CASSLESSTAYEQYF. CDR3 nucleotide sequence: TGTGCCAGCAGCTTAGAGTCCTCGACCGCCTACGAGCAGTACTTC.

The chain has TRBV2 and TRBJ1-4; 7 bases are shared with TRBD1. The V gene's germline CDR1 is SNHLY and CDR2 FYNNEI. This CDR3 is built from 12 residues. Trimming cost V 7 bases and J 12 bases; bases outside gene matches: 8. CDR3 DNA sequence: TGTGCCAGCAACGTAGGGGGCGAAGAACTGTTTTTT. Encoded protein: CASNVGGEELFF.

J is TRBJ1-6 and V is TRBV11-2; D is unresolved. Trimming stripped 3 bases from V and 0 bases from J, with 6 bases between. Germline V CDR1 and CDR2: SGHAT, FQNNGV. This CDR3 comprises 15 residues. In nucleotides, the CDR3 is TGTGCCAGCAGCTTGCGGAGCTCCTATAATTCACCCCTCCACTTT. It translates to CASSLRSSYNSPLHF.

The chain recombines TRBV6-4 with TRBJ2-5; 8 nucleotides align to TRBD1. CDR1 is MRHNA, CDR2 SNTAGT, per germline. This CDR3 comprises 16 residues. Trimming cost V 2 bases and J 4 bases; bases outside gene matches: 9. This CDR3 reads CASSDPGQGLSETQYF. In DNA, the CDR3 is TGTGCCAGCAGTGACCCTGGACAGGGTCTTTCAGAGACCCAGTACTTC.

Comment on this clone: Other DNA sequences in this specimen translate into the identical CDR3. This CDR3 reads CASSLGGYEQYF. In DNA form, the CDR3 reads TGTGCCAGCAGTTTGGGAGGGTACGAGCAGTACTTC. This sequence joins TRBV27 and TRBJ2-7; TRBD2 aligns across 7 bases. CDR3 length: 12 residues. The V gene end was trimmed by 3 bases and the J gene end by 4 bases; junction bases not matched to a gene: 0. CDR1 and CDR2 (germline): MNHEY, SMNVEV (reference sequence).